The 24 T cell receptor beta chains given below trace back to one sample, sequenced in a study of T cells after yellow fever vaccination (dated by TCRdb to the late 2010s). Explained via the paper, the treatment or condition label denotes: live attenuated yellow fever vaccine strain. The receptor library was made with 5' RACE. TCRdb names Illumina HiSeq 2500 as the instrument used. The public reads were reanalyzed by TCRdb: fastp trimming at Q25, MiXCR alignment, in-frame beta chains only. All rows with the same CDR3 protein become a single entry with the most common DNA and genes. The sample has around 140,000 distinct CDR3 sequences on record, 7.7% of them singletons. The top ten hold roughly 0.71% of the sample. Sequencing was performed on CD4+ T cells sorted from PBMCs, taken 5 days after the yellow fever booster vaccination. The receptor source for this set is a young man who received the YFV17D yellow fever vaccine.

This clonotype has more than one count but fewer than ten. V and J are TRBV19 and TRBJ1-5; 8 bases match TRBD1. V lost 5 bases and J lost 7; bases outside the gene matches: 10. CDR3 length: 15 amino acids. The germline V gene encodes CDR1 LNHDA and CDR2 SQIVND (reference sequence). Here the CDR3 reads CASSPDPGGYQPQHF. The CDR3 nucleotides are TGTGCCAGTAGTCCAGACCCAGGGGGCTACCAGCCCCAGCATTTT.

The chain carries TRBV7-9 and TRBJ1-6; the D is unclear. The CDR3 sequence is 14 residues long. V gave up 3 bases and J gave up 6 bases, with 9 bases separating them. Germline CDR1 reads SEHNR; CDR2 reads FQNEAQ (reference sequence). Here the CDR3 reads CASSLSLLNSPLHF. In nucleotides, the CDR3 is TGTGCCAGCAGCTTGTCACTCCTTAATTCACCCCTCCACTTT. The whole variable domain, remainder taken from reference TRBV7-9 and TRBJ1-6, is DTGVSQNPRHKITKRGQNVTFRCDPISEHNRLYWYRQTLGQGPEFLTYFQNEAQLEKSRLLSDRFSAERPKGSFSTLEIQRTEQGDSAMYLCASSLSLLNSPLHFGNGTRLTVT.

As for this clonotype: This may be a read error, as it is one base from a much larger clone. The J gene is TRBJ2-3, the V gene TRBV4-3; TRBD2 matches at 10 bases. Trimming took 2 bases from V and 2 from J; bases not matched to a gene: 10. The germline gives CDR1 LGHNA, CDR2 YSLEER. This CDR3 spans 18 amino acids. The CDR3: CASSQPSGRGPYTDTQYF. The CDR3 coding sequence is TGCGCCAGCAGCCAACCAAGCGGGAGGGGACCTTACACAGATACGCAGTATTTT.

This clonotype was observed at least ten times. The rearrangement joins TRBV29-1 to TRBJ2-3; 13 positions match TRBD2. The V gene's germline CDR1 is SQVTM and CDR2 ANQGSEA. The CDR3 consists of 17 residues. The J segment lost 3 bases and the V segment lost 5 bases, leaving 11 bases of the junction unmatched. CDR3 coding DNA: TGCAGCGTTATTGGTCTTCGGACTAGCGGGGGAACAGATACGCAGTATTTT. Translating it yields CSVIGLRTSGGTDTQYF.

This clonotype was detected only a few times. V usage is TRBV7-2 and J usage is TRBJ2-3, with 7 positions matching TRBD2. The V and J ends lost 7 bases and 0 bases, in that order; junction bases with no gene match: 7. The length of the CDR3 is 15 residues. Germline loops: CDR1 SGHTA, CDR2 FQGNSA. This CDR3 reads CASTRPSGSTDTQYF. The CDR3 region has the DNA TGTGCCAGCACCCGACCTAGCGGAAGCACAGATACGCAGTATTTT.

The chain uses TRBV7-9 and TRBJ2-4; the D is unclear. Germline CDR1 reads SEHNR; CDR2 reads FQNEAQ (reference sequence). The length of the CDR3 is 12 residues. Trimming stripped 3 bases from V and 5 bases from J, with 5 bases between. The CDR3 region has the DNA TGTGCCAGCAGCTTGGAAGAAAACATTCAGTACTTC. Its translation: CASSLEENIQYF.

This clonotype was seen a handful of times. This chain uses TRBV5-5 with TRBJ2-1; 13 nucleotides align to TRBD2. The germline V gene has CDR1 SGHKS and CDR2 YYEKEE (reference sequence). The CDR3 totals 17 residues. Germline trimming cut 4 bases from V and 2 bases from J; bases unmatched to any gene: 6. As DNA, the CDR3 is TGTGCCAGCAGCACGGGGACTAGCGGGATTGCCTACAATGAGCAGTTCTTC. Amino acids: CASSTGTSGIAYNEQFF.

This clonotype has only a few counts. V and J are TRBV18 and TRBJ1-2, with TRBD1 as a possible D gene (6 bases). Germline CDR1 KGHSH, CDR2 LQKENI. There are 13 residues in the CDR3. Trimming removed 4 bases at V and 13 bases at J, with 19 bases between. The CDR3 reads CASSQSGGGLFTF. The CDR3 nucleotides are TGTGCCAGCTCACAATCCGGAGGGGGGCTTTTCACCTTC. Full variable domain (remainder filled in from reference TRBV18 and TRBJ1-2): NAGVMQNPRHLVRRRGQEARLRCSPMKGHSHVYWYRQLPEEGLKFMVYLQKENIIDESGMPKERFSAEFPKEGPSILRIQQVVRGDSAAYFCASSQSGGGLFTFGSGTRLTVV.

This clonotype was counted many times. The rearrangement links TRBV5-4 to TRBJ2-4; possible D gene TRBD1, 5 bases. CDR3 length equals 14 residues. Germline CDR1 and CDR2: SGHNT and YYREEE (reference sequence). Between the trimmed V and J ends, which lost 6 bases and 3 bases, there was a span of 13 bases. The CDR3 loop reads CASTFQGGKNIQYF. As DNA, the CDR3 is TGTGCCAGCACGTTTCAGGGTGGCAAAAACATTCAGTACTTC.

Ten or more counts support this clonotype. V is TRBV5-1 and J is TRBJ2-7; 8 nucleotides agree with TRBD2. CDR3 length: 16 amino acids. Germline V gene data show CDR1 as SGHRS and CDR2 as YFSETQ. After removal of 6 bases from V and 3 bases from J, the junction contained 14 bases not matched to a gene. In DNA form, the CDR3 reads TGCGCCAGCATCCCCGCGCCGCGTAGCGGGGTCTACGAGCAGTACTTC. It codes for CASIPAPRSGVYEQYF.

This clonotype was observed at least ten times. The chain links TRBV6-2 or TRBV6-3 to TRBJ2-5; 7 bases line up with TRBD2. The V gene end was trimmed by 6 bases and the J gene end by 3 bases; junction bases not matched to a gene: 4. This CDR3 region has 13 residues. The germline V gene encodes CDR1 MNHEY and CDR2 SVGEGT. The CDR3: CASRRLAEETQYF. The CDR3 DNA is TGTGCCAGCAGAAGACTAGCAGAAGAGACCCAGTACTTC.

The chain joins TRBV7-2 to TRBJ2-3; 12 nucleotides align to TRBD2. Germline assignment: CDR1 SGHTA and CDR2 FQGNSA. The CDR3 sequence is 17 residues long. V lost 0 bases to trimming and J lost 5 bases; unmatched junction nucleotides: 6. This CDR3 is CASSLAFRTSGIDTQYF. The CDR3, as DNA: TGTGCCAGCAGCTTAGCTTTCCGGACTAGCGGGATAGATACGCAGTATTTT.

Many counts were recorded for this clonotype. CDR3 bases: TGTGCCAGCAGATCGACAGGGGACTATGGCTACACCTTC. This codes for CASRSTGDYGYTF. This chain joins TRBV12-3 or TRBV12-4 and TRBJ1-2; TRBD1 agrees at 8 bases. The CDR3 extends over 13 amino acids. Trimming took 6 bases from V and 3 from J; bases not matched to a gene: 3.

The chain has TRBV4-3 and TRBJ2-1, with TRBD2 identical over 7 bases. With 3 bases clipped from V and 6 bases from J, the junction kept 11 bases outside the gene matches. The germline V gene has CDR1 LGHNA and CDR2 YSLEER. This CDR3 is built from 16 residues. In DNA, the CDR3 is TGCGCCAGCAGCCAGGACCTTAGTGGGAGGGCCAATGAGCAGTTCTTC. Protein: CASSQDLSGRANEQFF.

This clonotype was seen repeatedly, ten times or more. The rearrangement links TRBV7-7 to TRBJ2-5; D perhaps matches TRBD2 (6 bases). CDR3 size: 14 residues. Trimming cost V 2 bases and J 5 bases, with 12 bases left between them. The germline V gene encodes CDR1 SSHAT and CDR2 FNYEAQ (reference sequence). The CDR3 reads CASSLNSGVETQYF. DNA for the CDR3: TGTGCCAGCAGCTTAAACTCGGGAGTCGAGACCCAGTACTTC. Together with reference TRBV7-7 and TRBJ2-5, the CDR3 gives the full variable domain: GAGVSQSPRYKVTKRGQDVTLRCDPISSHATLYWYQQALGQGPEFLTYFNYEAQPDKSGLPSDRFSAERPEGSISTLTIQRTEQRDSAMYRCASSLNSGVETQYFGPGTRLLVL.

This clonotype occurred many times. V is TRBV11-1 and J is TRBJ2-1, with TRBD1 matching over 9 bases. CDR3 length: 18 amino acids. Germline assignment: CDR1 SGHAT and CDR2 FQDESV (reference sequence). After removal of 4 bases from V and 5 bases from J, the junction contained 15 bases not matched to a gene. The CDR3 DNA reads as TGTGCCAGCAGCTCATTTACTGGGACAGGGCTCCGGAACAATGAGCAGTTCTTC. Translating it yields CASSSFTGTGLRNNEQFF. Together with reference TRBV11-1 and TRBJ2-1, the CDR3 gives the full variable domain: EAEVAQSPRYKITEKSQAVAFWCDPISGHATLYWYRQILGQGPELLVQFQDESVVDDSQLPKDRFSAERLKGVDSTLKIQPAELGDSAMYLCASSSFTGTGLRNNEQFFGPGTRLTVL.

This clonotype was detected many times. The chain recombines TRBV5-1 with TRBJ1-1; TRBD1 agrees at 7 bases. CDR1 and CDR2 from the germline V gene are SGHRS and YFSETQ. This CDR3 is built from 13 residues. With V trimmed by 5 bases and J by 8 bases, 9 bases remained unmatched. CDR3 residues: CASSSDRSGEAFF. The CDR3 DNA sequence: TGCGCCAGCAGTTCGGACAGGTCGGGGGAAGCTTTCTTT.

This clonotype showed up many times. The chain has TRBV5-6 and TRBJ2-5, with a weak D call TRBD1 (5 bases). The V gene's germline CDR1 is SGHDT and CDR2 YYEEEE. CDR3 length equals 14 residues. V lost 2 bases and J lost 2, with 10 bases in between. CDR3 loop: CASSFLTGQETQYF. The CDR3 bases are TGTGCCAGCAGCTTCCTAACAGGACAAGAGACCCAGTACTTC.

As regards this clonotype: A much more abundant neighbour one base away suggests this may be a read error. The CDR3 is CSSSASGRATGELFF. The CDR3 coding sequence is TGTTCCAGCAGCGCTAGCGGGAGGGCCACCGGGGAGCTGTTTTTT. The chain uses TRBV2 and TRBJ2-2, with TRBD2 matching over 12 bases. CDR1 is SNHLY and CDR2 is FYNNEI in the germline V gene. The CDR3 length is 15 residues.

This clonotype has ten or more counts. V usage is TRBV20-1 and J usage is TRBJ2-1; 10 nucleotides match TRBD2. CDR1 is DFQATT, CDR2 SNEGSKA, per germline (reference sequence). The CDR3 totals 15 residues. The junction had 0 bases not matched to a gene; V was cut back by 1 base and J by 0 bases. This chain's CDR3 is CSARVAGGSYNEQFF. DNA of the CDR3: TGCAGTGCTAGAGTAGCGGGGGGCTCCTACAATGAGCAGTTCTTC.

This clonotype was detected many times. The chain combines TRBV29-1 with TRBJ2-2; D is unresolved. Germline CDR1 and CDR2: SQVTM and ANQGSEA. The CDR3 totals 12 residues. Trimming took 3 bases from V and 7 from J, leaving 9 bases between them. CDR3 coding DNA: TGCAGCGTTGAGATAGGGATCGGGGAGCTGTTTTTT. It codes for CSVEIGIGELFF.

On this clonotype itself: A much more abundant neighbour one base away suggests this may be a read error. The J gene is TRBJ2-7, the V gene TRBV7-9; possible D gene TRBD2, 6 bases. The CDR3 runs to 16 residues. Germline CDR1 SEHNR, CDR2 FQNEAQ (reference sequence). This CDR3 is CASSTRRDASSCEQYF. Here the CDR3 DNA reads TGTGCCAGCAGCACCCGGCGGGACGCGAGCTCCTGCGAGCAGTACTTC.

This clonotype was recorded at least ten times. J is TRBJ2-3 and V is TRBV20-1; no clear D gene. The CDR3 extends over 16 amino acids. The germline V gene encodes CDR1 DFQATT and CDR2 SNEGSKA (reference sequence). V was clipped by 1 base and J by 2 bases, with 16 bases between them. The CDR3 nucleotides read TGCAGTGCTAGAGGTATCGGGCTAGACCACACAGATACGCAGTATTTT. Translating gives CSARGIGLDHTDTQYF.

This clonotype was seen ten or more times. The chain employs TRBV7-2 and TRBJ2-7; D gene uncertain. The germline V gene encodes CDR1 SGHTA and CDR2 FQGNSA. The V gene lost 1 base and the J gene lost 1 base, with 8 bases spanning the gap. The CDR3 consists of 14 residues. The CDR3 nucleotides are TGTGCCAGCAGCTTAGTACTGCTTTCCTACGAGCAGTACTTC. It specifies CASSLVLLSYEQYF.